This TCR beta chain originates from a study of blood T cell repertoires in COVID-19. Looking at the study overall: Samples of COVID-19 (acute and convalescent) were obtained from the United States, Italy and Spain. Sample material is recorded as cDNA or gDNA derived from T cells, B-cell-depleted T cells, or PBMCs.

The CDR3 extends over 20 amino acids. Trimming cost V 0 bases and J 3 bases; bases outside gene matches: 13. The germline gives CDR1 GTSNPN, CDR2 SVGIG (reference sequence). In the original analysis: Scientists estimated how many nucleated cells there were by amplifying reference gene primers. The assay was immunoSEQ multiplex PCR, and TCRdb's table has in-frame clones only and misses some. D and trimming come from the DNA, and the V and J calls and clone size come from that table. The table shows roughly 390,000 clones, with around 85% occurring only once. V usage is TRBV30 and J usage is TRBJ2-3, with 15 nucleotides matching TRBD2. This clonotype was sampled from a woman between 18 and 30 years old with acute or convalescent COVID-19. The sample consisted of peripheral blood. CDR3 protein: CAWSVHGLAGGASGTDTQYF. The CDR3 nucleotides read TGTGCCTGGAGTGTACATGGACTAGCGGGGGGGGCCTCTGGGACAGATACGCAGTATTTT.